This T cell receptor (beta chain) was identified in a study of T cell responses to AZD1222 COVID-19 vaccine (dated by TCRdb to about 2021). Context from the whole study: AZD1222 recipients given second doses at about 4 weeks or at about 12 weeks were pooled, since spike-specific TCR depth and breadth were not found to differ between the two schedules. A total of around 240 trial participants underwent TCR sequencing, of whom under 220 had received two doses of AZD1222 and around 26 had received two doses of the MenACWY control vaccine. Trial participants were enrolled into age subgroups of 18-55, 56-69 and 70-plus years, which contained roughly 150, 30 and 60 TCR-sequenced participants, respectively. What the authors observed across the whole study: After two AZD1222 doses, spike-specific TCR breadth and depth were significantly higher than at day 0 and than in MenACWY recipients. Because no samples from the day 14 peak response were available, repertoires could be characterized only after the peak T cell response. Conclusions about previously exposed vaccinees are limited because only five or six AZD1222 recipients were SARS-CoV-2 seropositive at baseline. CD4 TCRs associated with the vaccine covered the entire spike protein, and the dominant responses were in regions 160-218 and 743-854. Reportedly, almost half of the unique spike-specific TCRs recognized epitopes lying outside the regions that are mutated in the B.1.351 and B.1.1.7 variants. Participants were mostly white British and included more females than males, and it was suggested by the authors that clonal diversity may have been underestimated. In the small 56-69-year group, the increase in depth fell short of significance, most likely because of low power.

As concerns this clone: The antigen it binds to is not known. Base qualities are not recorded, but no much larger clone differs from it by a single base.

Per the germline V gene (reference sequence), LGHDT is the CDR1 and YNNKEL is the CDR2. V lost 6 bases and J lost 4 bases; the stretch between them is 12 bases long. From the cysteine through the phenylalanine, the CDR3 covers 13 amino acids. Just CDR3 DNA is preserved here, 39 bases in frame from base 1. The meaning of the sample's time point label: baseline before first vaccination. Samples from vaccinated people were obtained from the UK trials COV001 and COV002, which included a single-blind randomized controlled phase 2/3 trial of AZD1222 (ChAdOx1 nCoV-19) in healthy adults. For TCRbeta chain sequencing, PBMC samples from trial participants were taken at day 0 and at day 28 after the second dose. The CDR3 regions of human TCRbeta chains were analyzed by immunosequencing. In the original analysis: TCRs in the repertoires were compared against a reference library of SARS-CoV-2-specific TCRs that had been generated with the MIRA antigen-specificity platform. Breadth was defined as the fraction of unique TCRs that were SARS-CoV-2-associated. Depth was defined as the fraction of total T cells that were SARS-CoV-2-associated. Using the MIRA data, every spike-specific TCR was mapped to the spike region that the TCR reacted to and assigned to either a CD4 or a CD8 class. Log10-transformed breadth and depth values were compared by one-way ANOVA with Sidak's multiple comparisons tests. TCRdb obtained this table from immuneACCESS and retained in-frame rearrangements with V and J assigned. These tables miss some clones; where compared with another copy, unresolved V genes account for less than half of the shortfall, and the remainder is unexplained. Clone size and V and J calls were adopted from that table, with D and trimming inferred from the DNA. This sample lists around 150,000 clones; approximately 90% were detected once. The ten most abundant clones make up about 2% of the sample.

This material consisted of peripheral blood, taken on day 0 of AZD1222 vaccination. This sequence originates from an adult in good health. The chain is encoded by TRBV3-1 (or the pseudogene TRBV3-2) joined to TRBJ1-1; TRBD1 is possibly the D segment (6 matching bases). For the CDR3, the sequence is CASRPTGSTEAFF. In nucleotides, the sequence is TGTGCCAGCAGACCCACAGGGTCCACTGAAGCTTTCTTT.